This T cell receptor beta chain was captured in a study of CD8 T cells in ankylosing spondylitis. TCRdb independently ran MiXCR on the 5' RACE reads; one entry per CDR3 protein. The sample shows approximately 290,000 distinct CDR3 sequences, less than 25% of them seen only once. This clonotype was picked up many times. Sequencing used blood, either unsorted or a sorted T cell fraction (not recorded which). This receptor was obtained from a female donor with ankylosing spondylitis or in good health (not recorded which).

CDR3 nucleotide sequence: TGCAGCGTTGAAACCCGGTTGGCGGAGACCCAGTACTTC. Its translation is CSVETRLAETQYF. The chain is built from TRBV29-1 and TRBJ2-5, with unresolved D. Trimming stripped 2 bases from V and 5 bases from J, with 12 bases between. The CDR3 totals 13 residues. CDR1 and CDR2 (germline): SQVTM, ANQGSEA.